These 21 T cell receptor beta chains share one sample of origin, sequenced in a study of T cells in Graves' hyperthyroidism and ophthalmopathy. Regions amplified from RNA transcripts were the TCR beta CDR3 regions. The TCR CDR3 was amplified in a first-round RT-PCR using the HTBI primer set. MiXCR was run by TCRdb on the multiplex PCR reads, yielding one entry per CDR3 protein. This sample has about 480,000 distinct CDR3 sequences, with about 24% found just once. Sequencing used blood. The receptors stem from a woman aged 30 to 39 with Graves' ophthalmopathy.

This clonotype appeared a few times. The chain joins TRBV9 to TRBJ1-2; tentative D call: TRBD1 (6 bases). The V end lost 4 bases, the J end lost 4 bases, and 17 bases lay between the germline ends. Germline loops: CDR1 SGDLS, CDR2 YYNGEE. This CDR3 comprises 15 residues. The CDR3 reads CASSLQTGPVYGYTF. The CDR3 nucleotides read TGTGCCAGCAGCCTCCAGACAGGACCCGTCTATGGCTACACCTTC.

The chain recombines TRBV20-1 with TRBJ2-4; D is perhaps TRBD2 (5 bases). Germline V gives CDR1 DFQATT, CDR2 SNEGSKA (reference sequence). The V gene lost 5 bases and the J gene lost 0 bases, with 14 bases spanning the gap. The CDR3 contains 15 residues. For the CDR3, the DNA is TGCAGTGCTCTCGGATCGAGGGTAGCCAAAAACATTCAGTACTTC. Its translation is CSALGSRVAKNIQYF.

This clonotype was observed at least ten times. The V and J genes are TRBV6-1 and TRBJ2-7, with 10 bases lining up with TRBD2. V lost 6 bases, J lost 4 bases, and 3 bases stayed unmatched. The germline V gene encodes CDR1 MNHNS and CDR2 SASEGT. This CDR3 has 13 amino acids. The chain's CDR3 is CASRTSGPYEQYF. Here the CDR3 DNA reads TGTGCCAGCAGGACTAGCGGGCCTTACGAGCAGTACTTC.

Note on this clonotype: A read error is likely, as this CDR3 ends without the conserved phenylalanine or tryptophan. The chain joins TRBV11-1 to TRBJ2-7; the D is unclear. The germline V gene has CDR1 SGHAT and CDR2 FQDESV (reference sequence). The CDR3 has 14 amino acids. The CDR3 DNA reads TGTGTCAGCAGCGAAGCTCTAAGGGCCTACGAGCAGTACATC. Translated, it gives CVSSEALRAYEQYI.

The gene calls are TRBV11-2 and TRBJ1-2, with TRBD1 identical over 8 bases. After removal of 3 bases from V and 3 bases from J, the junction contained 9 bases not matched to a gene. The germline V gene has CDR1 SGHAT and CDR2 FQNNGV. The CDR3 sequence is 16 residues long. The DNA of the CDR3 is TGTGCCAGCAGCTTGTCTCCGACAGGGGCGGACTATGGCTACACCTTC. Residues: CASSLSPTGADYGYTF.

This chain joins TRBV27 and TRBJ2-6; D uncertain. Germline V gene sequence: CDR1 MNHEY, CDR2 SMNVEV (reference sequence). The CDR3 is 14 residues long. Trimming pared 7 bases from V and 4 bases from J, leaving 11 bases between. The CDR3 region has the DNA TGTGCCAGCACTCCAGCCCGGGGGGCCAACGTCCTGACTTTC. This translates into CASTPARGANVLTF. The whole variable domain, remainder taken from reference TRBV27 and TRBJ2-6, is EAQVTQNPRYLITVTGKKLTVTCSQNMNHEYMSWYRQDPGLGLRQIYYSMNVEVTDKGDVPEGYKVSRKEKRNFPLILESPSPNQTSLYFCASTPARGANVLTFGAGSRLTVL.

There are many counts of this clonotype. J is TRBJ2-7 and V is TRBV6-1; D is uncertain. The CDR3 loop spans 13 amino acids. Germline V lookup: CDR1 MNHNS, CDR2 SASEGT. Trimming left V 5 bases short and J 4 bases short, with 12 bases between. CDR3 nucleotides: TGTGCCAGCAGTCTCACCCAACCTTACGAGCAGTACTTC. Amino acids: CASSLTQPYEQYF.

The rearrangement uses TRBV19 and TRBJ2-2; D not resolved. The V gene's germline CDR1 is LNHDA and CDR2 SQIVND (reference sequence). This CDR3 region has 16 residues. V dropped 5 bases and J dropped 3 bases, with 16 bases sitting between them. DNA for the CDR3: TGTGCCAGTAGTTTCCGGACCTCCTGGCACACCGGGGAGCTGTTTTTT. Its protein product is CASSFRTSWHTGELFF.

This clonotype was detected many times. The CDR3 nucleotides read TGTGCCAGCAGTCATAGACAGGCCAAAAACATTCAGTACTTC. It specifies CASSHRQAKNIQYF. The V and J genes are TRBV12-3 or TRBV12-4 and TRBJ2-4, with a possible D match to TRBD1 (5 bases). This CDR3 is built from 14 residues. Trimming left V 5 bases short and J 1 base short, with 9 bases between.

The chain recombines TRBV30 with TRBJ2-7; 7 bases are shared with TRBD2. V shed 0 bases and J 5 bases; nucleotides not matched to a gene: 10. The length of the CDR3 is 15 residues. CDR1 and CDR2 (germline): GTSNPN, SVGIG (reference sequence). The CDR3 reads CAWSVKGAGSHEQYF. CDR3 nucleotide sequence: TGTGCCTGGAGTGTCAAGGGAGCGGGGTCCCACGAGCAGTACTTC.

This clonotype was picked up many times. This CDR3 is CAAGRDQETQYF. CDR3 coding DNA: TGTGCCGCCGGACGTGACCAAGAGACCCAGTACTTC. This chain uses TRBV27 with TRBJ2-5; the D is unclear. V was pared by 11 bases and J by 0 bases, with 10 bases between. The CDR3 contains 12 residues. In germline, CDR1 is MNHEY, CDR2 SMNVEV (reference sequence).

The chain uses TRBV30 and TRBJ1-5, with D unclear. The CDR3 length is 14 residues. V lost 0 bases and J lost 7, with 13 bases in between. Germline V CDR1 and CDR2: GTSNPN, SVGIG (reference sequence). This chain's CDR3 is CAWSVLGGGQPQHF. DNA for the CDR3: TGTGCCTGGAGTGTACTAGGCGGCGGGCAGCCCCAGCATTTT.

The J gene is TRBJ2-7, the V gene TRBV12-3 or TRBV12-4; D gene uncertain. V was cut by 2 bases and J by 5 bases, with 13 bases left in between. CDR3 length: 14 amino acids. CDR3 region: CASSLRGRSDEQYF. The CDR3 DNA sequence: TGTGCCAGCAGTTTAAGAGGACGATCCGACGAGCAGTACTTC.

The chain employs TRBV6-5 and TRBJ2-7; 12 nucleotides align to TRBD2. CDR1 and CDR2 from the germline V gene are MNHEY and SVGAGI. This CDR3 spans 15 amino acids. The V and J ends lost 0 bases and 4 bases, in that order; junction bases with no gene match: 1. The CDR3 reads CASSYSLAGGYEQYF. CDR3 sequence (DNA): TGTGCCAGCAGTTACTCGCTAGCGGGAGGGTACGAGCAGTACTTC.

This clonotype was detected ten times or more. The chain is built from TRBV30 and TRBJ2-2, with D hard to call. There are 12 residues in the CDR3. Trimming took off 4 bases at V and 8 bases at J, with 11 bases between the two ends. Germline V gives CDR1 GTSNPN, CDR2 SVGIG (reference sequence). CDR3 sequence (DNA): TGTGCCTGGACGTCCACTTGGGGGGAGCTGTTTTTT. This translates into CAWTSTWGELFF.

This clonotype was counted at least ten times. The chain recombines TRBV9 with TRBJ1-5; possibly TRBD1 for D (5 bases). The germline V gene encodes CDR1 SGDLS and CDR2 YYNGEE. The CDR3 sequence is 15 residues long. V shed 5 bases and J shed 2 bases, with 14 bases lying between them. In DNA, the CDR3 is TGTGCCAGCAGTTCGGGGGGGGATGGCAATCAGCCCCAGCATTTT. Translating gives CASSSGGDGNQPQHF.

Note on this clonotype: Just one base apart from a much larger clone, this may be a read error. The chain combines TRBV5-1 with TRBJ2-2; 10 bases fit TRBD1. Germline values: CDR1 SGHRS, CDR2 YFSETQ. CDR3 length equals 16 residues. CDR3 in DNA: TGCGCCAGCAGCTTGGTCGGGACAGGGGTTCCCGGGGAGCTGTGTTTT. Translating gives CASSLVGTGVPGELCF.

This clonotype was counted ten times or more. The chain joins TRBV6-2 or TRBV6-3 to TRBJ1-2; D is possibly TRBD1 (5 bases). The CDR3 runs 14 residues. V lost 5 bases and J lost 4, with 14 bases in between. CDR1 MNHEY and CDR2 SVGEGT come from the germline V gene. The CDR3 here is CASSAEARVYGYTF. CDR3 nucleotides: TGTGCCAGCAGTGCAGAGGCCAGGGTCTATGGCTACACCTTC.

There are many counts of this clonotype. This chain uses TRBV30 with TRBJ2-7, with D perhaps TRBD1 (5 bases). Per the germline V gene, CDR1 is GTSNPN and CDR2 is SVGIG (reference sequence). V lost 0 bases and J lost 12, with 15 bases in between. The CDR3 is made up of 12 amino acids. The CDR3 nucleotides read TGTGCCTGGAGTGTGGACAAACCCACCCCGTACTTC. Its translation is CAWSVDKPTPYF.

In this sample, this clonotype turned up many times. The chain joins TRBV27 to TRBJ2-7; D is perhaps TRBD1 (5 bases). This CDR3 region has 14 residues. V was pared by 2 bases and J by 5 bases, with 13 bases between. Germline CDR1 and CDR2: MNHEY and SMNVEV (reference sequence). The CDR3 is CASSLADNLNEQYF. The CDR3 nucleotides read TGTGCCAGCAGTTTAGCGGACAATTTAAACGAGCAGTACTTC.

This clonotype was counted ten times or more. This sequence joins TRBV2 and TRBJ1-1; tentative D call: TRBD1 (5 bases). V was trimmed by 8 bases and J by 6 bases, leaving 16 bases between them. Germline CDR1 is SNHLY and CDR2 is FYNNEI. This CDR3 spans 13 amino acids. The CDR3 loop is CASSSERGSEAFF. DNA of the CDR3: TGTGCCAGCTCATCTGAGCGGGGGTCTGAAGCTTTCTTT. The full variable domain, completed using reference TRBV2 and TRBJ1-1, is EPEVTQTPSHQVTQMGQEVILRCVPISNHLYFYWYRQILGQKVEFLVSFYNNEISEKSEIFDDQFSVERPDGSNFTLKIRSTKLEDSAMYFCASSSERGSEAFFGQGTRLTVV.